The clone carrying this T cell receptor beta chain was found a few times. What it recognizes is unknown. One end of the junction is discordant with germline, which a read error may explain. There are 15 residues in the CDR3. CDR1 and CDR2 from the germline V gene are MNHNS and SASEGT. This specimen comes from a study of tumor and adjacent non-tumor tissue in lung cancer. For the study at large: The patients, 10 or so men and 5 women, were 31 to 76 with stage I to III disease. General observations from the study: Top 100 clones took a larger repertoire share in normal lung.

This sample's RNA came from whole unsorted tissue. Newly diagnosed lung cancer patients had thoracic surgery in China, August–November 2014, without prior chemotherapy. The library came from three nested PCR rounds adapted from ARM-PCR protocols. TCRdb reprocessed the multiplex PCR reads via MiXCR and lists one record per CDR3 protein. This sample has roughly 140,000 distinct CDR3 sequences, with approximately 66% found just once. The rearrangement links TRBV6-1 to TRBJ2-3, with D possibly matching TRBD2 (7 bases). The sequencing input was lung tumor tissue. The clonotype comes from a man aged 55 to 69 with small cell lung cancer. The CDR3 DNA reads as TGTGCCAGTAACGAGGGGGGGTATAGCACAGATATGCAGTATTTT. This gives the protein CASNEGGYSTDMQYF.